Following are 11 T cell receptor beta chains from one sample sequenced in a study of CD4+ T cells in melanoma (dated by TCRdb to 2021 to 2024). Library preparation used the immunoSEQ multiplex PCR assay. What TCRdb holds here is the immuneACCESS table cut down to in-frame rearrangements. Part of the clones is not present; checked against another copy, under half of the missing clones reflect an unresolved V gene, and the others are unexplained. The sample yields about 140,000 clones; over 90% were counted once. The biggest ten clones account for about 1.6% of the sample. The receptors shown here come from a human donor with melanoma.

Note on this clone: This same CDR3 is encoded by further DNA sequences in the sample. The chain has TRBV6-5 and TRBJ1-1; no clear D gene. V lost 0 bases and J 2 bases, leaving 4 bases between the germline ends. The CDR3 is 13 residues long. CDR1 and CDR2 (germline): MNHEY, SVGAGI. In DNA form, the CDR3 reads TGTGCCAGCAGTTACTCGACTAACACTGAAGCTTTCTTT. Its translation: CASSYSTNTEAFF.

The V gene is TRBV4-1, the J gene TRBJ1-1, with 9 bases identical to TRBD1. The CDR3 covers 16 residues. CDR1 and CDR2 (germline): MGHRA, YSYEKL. Trimming took 3 bases from V and 7 from J; bases not matched to a gene: 12. Here the CDR3 reads CASSHSKQGAQDEAFF. The CDR3 DNA follows: TGCGCCAGCAGCCACTCGAAACAGGGGGCGCAAGATGAAGCTTTCTTT.

V and J are TRBV7-3 and TRBJ2-3; D possibly matches TRBD1 or TRBD2 (6 bases each). Trimming took 2 bases from V and 1 from J, leaving 10 bases between them. The V gene's germline CDR1 is SGHTA and CDR2 FQGTGA. CDR3 length: 15 residues. The CDR3 nucleotides are TGTGCCAGCAGCTTAGATGGGGGGCGCACAGATACGCAGTATTTT. Protein: CASSLDGGRTDTQYF.

The genes are TRBV5-7 and TRBJ2-7, with TRBD1 matching over 9 bases. TRBV5-7 counts as an open reading frame of uncertain function. This CDR3 is built from 15 residues. V was pared by 4 bases and J by 5 bases, with 10 bases of the junction left unmatched. The CDR3 nucleotides are TGTGCCAGCAGCCCCCAGGACAGGGGCATTGACGAGCAGTACTTC. Its protein is CASSPQDRGIDEQYF.

The V call is TRBV11-3, the J call TRBJ2-2; the D gene is possibly TRBD1 (5 bases). This CDR3 spans 13 amino acids. The V end was cut by 7 bases, the J end by 4 bases, with 10 bases between. Germline loops: CDR1 SGHNT, CDR2 YENEEA. The CDR3 here is CASTFDSTGELFF. The DNA for the CDR3 is TGTGCCAGCACCTTTGACAGCACCGGGGAGCTGTTTTTT.

CDR3 nucleotides: TGTGCCAGCAGCTTAGCGGCGGGGGGGGGCACAGATACGCAGTATTTT. Translated, it gives CASSLAAGGGTDTQYF. The chain joins TRBV7-9 to TRBJ2-3, with TRBD2 matching over 9 bases. Germline V gene lookup returns CDR1 SEHNR and CDR2 FQNEAQ (reference sequence). V gave up 0 bases and J gave up 1 base; unmatched junction bases: 2. CDR3 length: 16 residues.

This sequence joins TRBV7-3 and TRBJ1-5; 8 bases match TRBD1. Trimming cost V 4 bases and J 3 bases; bases outside gene matches: 8. The CDR3 has 16 amino acids. The germline CDR1 and CDR2 sequences are SGHTA and FQGTGA. CDR3 nucleotides: TGTGCCAGCAGCTCTAGGACAGGGACGGTCAATCAGCCCCAGCATTTT. Translated: CASSSRTGTVNQPQHF.

The chain joins TRBV18 to TRBJ1-5, with TRBD1 matching 7 bases. The CDR3 is 13 residues long. Germline V gives CDR1 KGHSH, CDR2 LQKENI. With V trimmed by 9 bases and J by 2 bases, 4 bases remained unmatched. CDR3 DNA sequence: TGTGCCAGTTCCGGACAGGGCAATCAGCCCCAGCATTTT. This gives the protein CASSGQGNQPQHF.

J is TRBJ2-3 and V is TRBV14, with 10 nucleotides matching TRBD1. Germline V gives CDR1 SGHDN, CDR2 FVKESK. V lost 3 bases to trimming and J lost 2 bases; unmatched junction nucleotides: 2. There are 15 residues in the CDR3. In nucleotides, the CDR3 is TGTGCCAGCAGCCAGGACAGGGGGTTCACAGATACGCAGTATTTT. Protein: CASSQDRGFTDTQYF. Together with reference TRBV14 and TRBJ2-3, the CDR3 gives the full variable domain: EAGVTQFPSHSVIEKGQTVTLRCDPISGHDNLYWYRRVMGKEIKFLLHFVKESKQDESGMPNNRFLAERTGGTYSTLKVQPAELEDSGVYFCASSQDRGFTDTQYFGPGTRLTVL.

This chain connects TRBV14 to TRBJ1-6, with 7 bases matching TRBD1. The CDR3 is 14 amino acids. The germline V gene encodes CDR1 SGHDN and CDR2 FVKESK. Germline trimming cut 4 bases from V and 7 bases from J; bases unmatched to any gene: 4. CDR3 residues: CASSRDRANSPLHF. DNA for the CDR3: TGTGCCAGCAGCCGAGACAGGGCGAATTCACCCCTCCACTTT.

The chain recombines TRBV11-2 with TRBJ2-3; the D gene is possibly TRBD1 (5 bases). The CDR3 runs 17 residues. CDR1 SGHAT and CDR2 FQNNGV come from the germline V gene. V gave up 2 bases and J gave up 0 bases, with 15 bases separating them. The CDR3 is CASSLPTGHLSTDTQYF. The CDR3 nucleotides are TGTGCCAGCAGCTTACCCACCGGACACCTAAGCACAGATACGCAGTATTTT. The full variable domain, its missing parts supplied by reference TRBV11-2 and TRBJ2-3, is EAGVAQSPRYKIIEKRQSVAFWCNPISGHATLYWYQQILGQGPKLLIQFQNNGVVDDSQLPKDRFSAERLKGVDSTLKIQPAKLEDSAVYLCASSLPTGHLSTDTQYFGPGTRLTVL.